This T cell receptor beta chain appears in the sequencing data of a study of CD8 T cells in Susac syndrome. The germline CDR1 and CDR2 sequences are SGHTA and FQGNSA. V was pared by 5 bases and J by 6 bases, with 8 bases between. This CDR3 has 11 amino acids. When the RNA was reverse transcribed, random hexamers were used with an input of about 0.5 to 1 ug. The CDR3 of TCR beta was amplified by immunoSEQ multiplex PCR across 54 Vbeta and 13 Jbeta. TCRdb redid the calling of the immunoSEQ multiplex PCR reads with MiXCR, one entry per CDR3 protein. This sample has approximately 190,000 distinct CDR3 sequences, with around 95% found just once.

This TCR was recovered from a human donor with Susac syndrome. The specimen was CD4+ T cells from PBMCs. The chain combines TRBV7-2 with TRBJ2-7, with D unclear. This CDR3 is CASSRQVEQYF. CDR3 bases: TGTGCCAGCAGCCGCCAGGTCGAGCAGTACTTC.